This TCR beta chain stems from a study of blood T cell repertoires in COVID-19. As for the study in general: The cDNA or gDNA used as material had been derived from T cells, B-cell-depleted T cells, or PBMCs.

The CDR3 consists of 18 residues. Trimming cost V 3 bases and J 6 bases; bases outside gene matches: 15. CDR1 and CDR2 from the germline V gene are SNHLY and FYNNEI. Produced via immunoSEQ multiplex PCR; TCRdb's table is partial and in-frame only. The table has some 150,000 clones, approximately 86% seen once. This TCR derives from an older woman with active or convalescent COVID-19. The chain couples TRBV2 to TRBJ1-5, with 9 bases fitting TRBD1. Specimen: peripheral blood. In nucleotides, the CDR3 is TGTGCCAGCAGTGAGGAAGAGGGGGACAGGGTGAGTCGTCAGCCCCAGCATTTT. It is translated as CASSEEEGDRVSRQPQHF.